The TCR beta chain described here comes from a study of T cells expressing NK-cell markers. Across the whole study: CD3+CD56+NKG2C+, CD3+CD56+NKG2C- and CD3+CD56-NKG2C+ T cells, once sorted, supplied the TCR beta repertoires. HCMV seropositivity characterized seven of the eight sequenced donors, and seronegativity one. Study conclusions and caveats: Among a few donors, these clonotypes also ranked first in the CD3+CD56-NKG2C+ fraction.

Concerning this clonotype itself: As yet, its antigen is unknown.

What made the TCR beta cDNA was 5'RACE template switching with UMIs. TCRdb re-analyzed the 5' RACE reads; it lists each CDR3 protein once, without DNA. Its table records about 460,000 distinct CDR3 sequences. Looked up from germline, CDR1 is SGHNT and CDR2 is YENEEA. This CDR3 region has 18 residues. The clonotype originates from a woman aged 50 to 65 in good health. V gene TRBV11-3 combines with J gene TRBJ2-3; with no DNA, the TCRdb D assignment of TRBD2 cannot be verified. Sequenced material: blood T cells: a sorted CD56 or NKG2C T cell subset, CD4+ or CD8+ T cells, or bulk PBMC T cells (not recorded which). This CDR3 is CASSLEGKLAGIPDTQYF.